These T cell receptor beta chains were read from a single sample in a study of T-cell memory formation after mild COVID-19. TCRdb ran MiXCR on the 5' RACE reads and lists one entry per CDR3 protein. The profile covers about 400,000 distinct CDR3 sequences, with roughly 15% appearing a single time and roughly 21% taken by the ten largest. The sample comprised PBMCs or a T cell subset sorted from them (not recorded which). These receptor sequences come from a young man who had mild COVID-19 (a few samples of this study predate the infection). Cell type and time point are not known. The CDR3 runs from the conserved cysteine through the conserved F or W. The D gene is left open where the match is weak. Only some rows state a clone size, as once, few, many or a class for expanded clones.

clone size: NA; V gene: TRBV11-2; D gene: NA; J gene: TRBJ1-5; CDR3 protein: CASSSGSQPQHF; CDR3 DNA: TGTGCCAGCAGCTCTGGCTCACAGCCCCAGCATTTT
clone size: many; V gene: TRBV3-1; D gene: NA; J gene: TRBJ2-7; CDR3 protein: CASSQGSYEQYF; CDR3 DNA: TGTGCCAGCAGCCAGGGGAGCTACGAGCAGTACTTC
clone size: few; V gene: TRBV5-6; D gene: NA; J gene: TRBJ2-5; CDR3 protein: CASSGPARGRETQYF; CDR3 DNA: TGTGCCAGCAGCGGGCCAGCCAGGGGGAGGGAGACCCAGTACTTC
clone size: many; V gene: TRBV6-4; D gene: NA; J gene: TRBJ2-1; CDR3 protein: CASSPGRGANEQFF; CDR3 DNA: TGTGCCAGCAGCCCCGGGAGAGGGGCCAATGAGCAGTTCTTC
clone size: NA; V gene: TRBV4-3; D gene: TRBD1; J gene: TRBJ1-5; CDR3 protein: CASSKDRENQPQHF; CDR3 DNA: TGCGCCAGCAGCAAGGACAGGGAAAATCAGCCCCAGCATTTT
clone size: NA; V gene: TRBV12-3/TRBV12-4; D gene: NA; J gene: TRBJ1-1; CDR3 protein: CASSLLNRNTEAFF; CDR3 DNA: TGTGCCAGCAGTTTATTAAACAGGAACACTGAAGCTTTCTTT
clone size: NA; V gene: TRBV29-1; D gene: TRBD1; J gene: TRBJ1-1; CDR3 protein: CSVARTGTRATEAFF; CDR3 DNA: TGCAGCGTTGCCCGGACAGGGACTAGAGCCACTGAAGCTTTCTTT
clone size: NA; V gene: TRBV11-2; D gene: NA; J gene: TRBJ2-1; CDR3 protein: CASSLGGRSYNEQFF; CDR3 DNA: TGTGCCAGCAGCCTCGGGGGCCGTTCCTACAATGAGCAGTTCTTC
clone size: few; V gene: TRBV5-1; D gene: NA; J gene: TRBJ1-1; CDR3 protein: CASSLSSSETEAFF; CDR3 DNA: TGCGCCAGCAGCTTGTCATCAAGCGAAACTGAAGCTTTCTTT
clone size: many; V gene: TRBV7-3; D gene: TRBD2; J gene: TRBJ2-2; CDR3 protein: CASSSSAGGTGELFF; CDR3 DNA: TGTGCCAGCAGCTCCTCAGCGGGGGGCACCGGGGAGCTGTTTTTT
clone size: NA; V gene: TRBV2; D gene: NA; J gene: TRBJ2-7; CDR3 protein: CASSEAGPYEQYF; CDR3 DNA: TGTGCCAGCAGTGAGGCAGGGCCCTACGAGCAGTACTTC
clone size: few; V gene: TRBV24-1; D gene: NA; J gene: TRBJ2-1; CDR3 protein: CATSDSSGISYNEQFF; CDR3 DNA: TGTGCCACCAGTGATTCCTCAGGGATCTCCTACAATGAGCAGTTCTTC
clone size: few; V gene: TRBV11-3; D gene: TRBD2; J gene: TRBJ2-3; CDR3 protein: CASSSAGDTDTQYF; CDR3 DNA: TGTGCCAGCAGCTCGGCGGGGGATACAGATACGCAGTATTTT
clone size: NA; V gene: TRBV7-9; D gene: NA; J gene: TRBJ2-4; CDR3 protein: CASSGTPPDIQYF; CDR3 DNA: TGTGCCAGTTCCGGGACACCCCCCGACATTCAGTACTTC
clone size: NA; V gene: TRBV12-3/TRBV12-4; D gene: NA; J gene: TRBJ2-3; CDR3 protein: CASSSVGDTDTQYF; CDR3 DNA: TGTGCCAGCAGTTCGGTGGGGGACACAGATACGCAGTATTTT
clone size: few; V gene: TRBV6-6; D gene: NA; J gene: TRBJ1-4; CDR3 protein: CASSFSGTEKLFF; CDR3 DNA: TGTGCCAGCAGTTTTTCCGGGACCGAAAAACTGTTTTTT
clone size: NA; V gene: TRBV7-9; D gene: NA; J gene: TRBJ1-5; CDR3 protein: CASSLGTGGLGPQHF; CDR3 DNA: TGTGCCAGCAGCCTCGGGACCGGAGGCCTAGGGCCCCAGCATTTT
clone size: few; V gene: TRBV7-9; D gene: TRBD1; J gene: TRBJ2-1; CDR3 protein: CASSLGQGVIVEQFF; CDR3 DNA: TGTGCCAGCAGCCTGGGACAGGGGGTGATTGTTGAGCAGTTCTTC
clone size: few; V gene: TRBV9; D gene: NA; J gene: TRBJ2-6; CDR3 protein: CASSFRESSGANVLTF; CDR3 DNA: TGTGCCAGCAGCTTCCGGGAGAGCTCTGGGGCCAACGTCCTGACTTTC
clone size: NA; V gene: TRBV6-2/TRBV6-3; D gene: TRBD2; J gene: TRBJ2-1; CDR3 protein: CASSYFRLAGAGNEQFF; CDR3 DNA: TGTGCCAGCAGTTATTTCAGACTAGCGGGGGCAGGAAATGAGCAGTTCTTC
clone size: few; V gene: TRBV29-1; D gene: NA; J gene: TRBJ2-5; CDR3 protein: CSVTPSRDDQETQYF; CDR3 DNA: TGCAGCGTAACCCCATCCCGGGACGACCAAGAGACCCAGTACTTC
clone size: few; V gene: TRBV20-1; D gene: NA; J gene: TRBJ2-5; CDR3 protein: CSARAGRGVETQYF; CDR3 DNA: TGCAGTGCTAGGGCGGGGCGGGGAGTAGAGACCCAGTACTTC
clone size: NA; V gene: TRBV10-3; D gene: TRBD1; J gene: TRBJ2-4; CDR3 protein: CAISDTGAIQYF; CDR3 DNA: TGTGCCATCAGTGACACAGGGGCGATTCAGTACTTC
clone size: NA; V gene: TRBV5-1; D gene: TRBD2; J gene: TRBJ2-1; CDR3 protein: CASSPRTSGTHNEQFF; CDR3 DNA: TGCGCCAGCAGCCCCCGGACTAGCGGGACCCACAATGAGCAGTTCTTC
clone size: few; V gene: TRBV7-2; D gene: NA; J gene: TRBJ1-6; CDR3 protein: CASRLYPNSPLHF; CDR3 DNA: TGTGCCAGCAGACTTTACCCAAATTCACCCCTCCACTTT
clone size: few; V gene: TRBV7-6; D gene: TRBD2; J gene: TRBJ2-2; CDR3 protein: CASSLPLADPNTGELFF; CDR3 DNA: TGTGCCAGCAGCTTACCGCTAGCGGATCCGAACACCGGGGAGCTGTTTTTT
clone size: NA; V gene: TRBV12-3/TRBV12-4; D gene: NA; J gene: TRBJ1-2; CDR3 protein: CASSLSGQVSLGYTF; CDR3 DNA: TGTGCCAGCAGTTTGTCCGGGCAAGTCTCCCTTGGCTACACCTTC
clone size: many; V gene: TRBV18; D gene: NA; J gene: TRBJ2-7; CDR3 protein: CASSQGRDTYEQYF; CDR3 DNA: TGTGCCAGCTCACAAGGCCGGGACACCTACGAGCAGTACTTC
clone size: many; V gene: TRBV6-5; D gene: NA; J gene: TRBJ1-4; CDR3 protein: CASSYSFGATNEKLFF; CDR3 DNA: TGTGCCAGCAGTTACTCCTTTGGGGCAACTAATGAAAAACTGTTTTTT
clone size: few; V gene: TRBV11-2; D gene: NA; J gene: TRBJ2-2; CDR3 protein: CASSYGRAGELFF; CDR3 DNA: TGTGCCAGCAGCTATGGACGGGCCGGGGAGCTGTTTTTT
clone size: NA; V gene: TRBV18; D gene: NA; J gene: TRBJ2-3; CDR3 protein: CASSPRDGGTDTQYF; CDR3 DNA: TGTGCCAGCTCACCTAGGGACGGGGGTACAGATACGCAGTATTTT
clone size: NA; V gene: TRBV20-1; D gene: TRBD2; J gene: TRBJ2-1; CDR3 protein: CSARPGTSAHNEQFF; CDR3 DNA: TGCAGTGCTAGACCCGGGACTAGCGCCCACAATGAGCAGTTCTTC
clone size: few; V gene: TRBV10-1; D gene: NA; J gene: TRBJ2-7; CDR3 protein: CASSAVPGDEQYF; CDR3 DNA: TGCGCCAGCAGTGCCGTTCCCGGGGACGAGCAGTACTTC
clone size: few; V gene: TRBV4-2; D gene: NA; J gene: TRBJ2-6; CDR3 protein: CASSQGSVTGPSGANVLTF; CDR3 DNA: TGTGCCAGCAGCCAAGGGTCGGTGACGGGACCCTCTGGGGCCAACGTCCTGACTTTC
clone size: NA; V gene: TRBV6-5; D gene: TRBD1; J gene: TRBJ1-6; CDR3 protein: CASSDRGYNSPLHF; CDR3 DNA: TGTGCCAGCAGCGACAGGGGCTATAATTCACCCCTCCACTTT
clone size: few; V gene: TRBV2; D gene: NA; J gene: TRBJ2-7; CDR3 protein: CASNLQGGTYEQYF; CDR3 DNA: TGTGCCAGCAACCTCCAGGGAGGCACCTACGAGCAGTACTTC
clone size: NA; V gene: TRBV12-3/TRBV12-4; D gene: NA; J gene: TRBJ2-3; CDR3 protein: CASRELSGGLEYF; CDR3 DNA: TGTGCCAGCAGGGAACTTTCCGGAGGTCTGGAGTATTTT
clone size: many; V gene: TRBV6-1; D gene: NA; J gene: TRBJ2-7; CDR3 protein: CASNRDMSYEQYF; CDR3 DNA: TGTGCCAGCAACCGAGACATGTCCTACGAGCAGTACTTC
clone size: NA; V gene: TRBV5-1; D gene: NA; J gene: TRBJ1-2; CDR3 protein: CASSTGQLGPYGYTF; CDR3 DNA: TGCGCCAGCAGCACCGGACAGCTTGGCCCCTATGGCTACACCTTC
clone size: many; V gene: TRBV12-3/TRBV12-4; D gene: TRBD1; J gene: TRBJ1-1; CDR3 protein: CASSQGARNTEAFF; CDR3 DNA: TGTGCCAGCAGTCAGGGGGCGCGAAACACTGAAGCTTTCTTT
clone size: few; V gene: TRBV29-1; D gene: NA; J gene: TRBJ2-5; CDR3 protein: CSVALTGETQYF; CDR3 DNA: TGCAGCGTAGCTCTCACAGGCGAGACCCAGTACTTC
clone size: NA; V gene: TRBV7-3; D gene: NA; J gene: TRBJ1-2; CDR3 protein: CASSSSQGGGYTF; CDR3 DNA: TGTGCCAGCAGCTCAAGCCAAGGGGGTGGCTACACCTTC
clone size: NA; V gene: TRBV11-2; D gene: TRBD1; J gene: TRBJ2-5; CDR3 protein: CASSSRTGALEETQYF; CDR3 DNA: TGTGCCAGCAGCTCGAGGACAGGGGCCTTAGAAGAGACCCAGTACTTC
clone size: many; V gene: TRBV7-3; D gene: TRBD1; J gene: TRBJ2-5; CDR3 protein: CASSLTGGETQYF; CDR3 DNA: TGTGCCAGCTCACTTACAGGGGGAGAGACCCAGTACTTC
clone size: many; V gene: TRBV9; D gene: TRBD1; J gene: TRBJ1-6; CDR3 protein: CASSLTGGDSPLHF; CDR3 DNA: TGTGCCAGCAGTCTTACAGGGGGCGATTCACCCCTCCACTTT